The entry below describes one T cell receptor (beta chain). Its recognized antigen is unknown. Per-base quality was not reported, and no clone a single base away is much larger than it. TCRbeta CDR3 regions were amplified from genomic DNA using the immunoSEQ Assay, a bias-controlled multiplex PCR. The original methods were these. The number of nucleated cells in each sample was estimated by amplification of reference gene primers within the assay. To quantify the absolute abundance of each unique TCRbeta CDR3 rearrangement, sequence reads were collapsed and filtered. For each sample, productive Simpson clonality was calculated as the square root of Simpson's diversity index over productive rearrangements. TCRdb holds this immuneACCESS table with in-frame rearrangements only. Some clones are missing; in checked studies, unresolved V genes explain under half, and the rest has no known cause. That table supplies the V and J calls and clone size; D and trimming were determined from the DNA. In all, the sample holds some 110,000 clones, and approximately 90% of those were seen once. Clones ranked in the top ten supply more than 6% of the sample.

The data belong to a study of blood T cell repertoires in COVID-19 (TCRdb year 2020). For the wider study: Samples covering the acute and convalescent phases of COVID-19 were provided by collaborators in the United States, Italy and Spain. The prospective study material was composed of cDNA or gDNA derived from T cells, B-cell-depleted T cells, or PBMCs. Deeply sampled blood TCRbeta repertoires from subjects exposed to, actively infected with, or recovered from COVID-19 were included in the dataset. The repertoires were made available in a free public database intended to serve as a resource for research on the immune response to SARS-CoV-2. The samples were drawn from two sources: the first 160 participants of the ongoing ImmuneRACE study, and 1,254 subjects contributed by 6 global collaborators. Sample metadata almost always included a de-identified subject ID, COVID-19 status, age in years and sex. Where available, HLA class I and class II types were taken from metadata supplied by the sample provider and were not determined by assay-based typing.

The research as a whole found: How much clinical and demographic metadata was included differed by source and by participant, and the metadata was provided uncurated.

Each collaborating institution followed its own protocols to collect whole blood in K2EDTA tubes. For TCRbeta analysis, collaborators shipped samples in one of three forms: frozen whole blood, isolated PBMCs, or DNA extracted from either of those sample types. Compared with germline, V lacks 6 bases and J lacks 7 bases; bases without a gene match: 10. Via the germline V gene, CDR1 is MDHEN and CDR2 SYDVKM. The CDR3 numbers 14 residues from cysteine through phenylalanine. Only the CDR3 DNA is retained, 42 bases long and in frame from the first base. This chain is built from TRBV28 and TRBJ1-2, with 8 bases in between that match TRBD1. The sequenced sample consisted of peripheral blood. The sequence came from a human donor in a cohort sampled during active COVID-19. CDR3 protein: CASSSGQEARGYTF. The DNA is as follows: TGTGCCAGCAGCTCGGGACAGGAGGCCCGTGGCTACACCTTC.